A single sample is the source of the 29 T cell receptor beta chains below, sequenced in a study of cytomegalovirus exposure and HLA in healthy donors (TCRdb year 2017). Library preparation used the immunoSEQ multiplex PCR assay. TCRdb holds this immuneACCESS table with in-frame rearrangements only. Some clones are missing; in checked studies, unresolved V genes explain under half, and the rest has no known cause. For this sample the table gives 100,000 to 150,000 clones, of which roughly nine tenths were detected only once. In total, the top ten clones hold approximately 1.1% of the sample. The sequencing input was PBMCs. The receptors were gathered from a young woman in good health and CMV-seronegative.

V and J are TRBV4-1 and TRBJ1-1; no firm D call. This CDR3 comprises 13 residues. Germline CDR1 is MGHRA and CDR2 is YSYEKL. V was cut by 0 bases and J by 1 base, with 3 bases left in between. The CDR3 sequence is CASSQEANTEAFF. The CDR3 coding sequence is TGCGCCAGCAGCCAAGAAGCGAACACTGAAGCTTTCTTT.

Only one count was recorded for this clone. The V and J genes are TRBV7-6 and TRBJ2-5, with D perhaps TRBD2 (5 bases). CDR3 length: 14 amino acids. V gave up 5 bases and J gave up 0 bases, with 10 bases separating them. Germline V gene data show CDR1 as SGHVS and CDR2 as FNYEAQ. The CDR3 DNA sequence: TGTGCCAGCAGCCCCACCGGGAACCAAGAGACCCAGTACTTC. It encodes CASSPTGNQETQYF.

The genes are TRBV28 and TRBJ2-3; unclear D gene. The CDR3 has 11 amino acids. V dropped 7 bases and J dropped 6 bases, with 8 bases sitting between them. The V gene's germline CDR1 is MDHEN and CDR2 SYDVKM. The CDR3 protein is CASNRQDTQYF. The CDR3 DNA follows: TGTGCCAGCAACCGCCAGGATACGCAGTATTTT. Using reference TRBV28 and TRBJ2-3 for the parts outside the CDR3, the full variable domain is DVKVTQSSRYLVKRTGEKVFLECVQDMDHENMFWYRQDPGLGLRLIYFSYDVKMKEKGDIPEGYSVSREKKERFSLILESASTNQTSMYLCASNRQDTQYFGPGTRLTVL.

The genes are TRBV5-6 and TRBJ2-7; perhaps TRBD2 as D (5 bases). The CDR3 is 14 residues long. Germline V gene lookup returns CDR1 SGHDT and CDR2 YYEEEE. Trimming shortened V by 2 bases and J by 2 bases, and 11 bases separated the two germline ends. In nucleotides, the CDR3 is TGTGCCAGCAGCTTCTCGGGAATTACCTACGAGCAGTACTTC. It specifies CASSFSGITYEQYF.

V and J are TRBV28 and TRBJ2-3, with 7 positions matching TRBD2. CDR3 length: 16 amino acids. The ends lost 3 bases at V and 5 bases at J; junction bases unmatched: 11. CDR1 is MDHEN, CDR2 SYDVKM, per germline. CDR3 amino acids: CASSFAGGGGRDTQYF. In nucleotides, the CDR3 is TGTGCCAGCAGTTTCGCAGGCGGGGGAGGCAGAGATACGCAGTATTTT. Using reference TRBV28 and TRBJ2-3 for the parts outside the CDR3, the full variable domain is DVKVTQSSRYLVKRTGEKVFLECVQDMDHENMFWYRQDPGLGLRLIYFSYDVKMKEKGDIPEGYSVSREKKERFSLILESASTNQTSMYLCASSFAGGGGRDTQYFGPGTRLTVL.

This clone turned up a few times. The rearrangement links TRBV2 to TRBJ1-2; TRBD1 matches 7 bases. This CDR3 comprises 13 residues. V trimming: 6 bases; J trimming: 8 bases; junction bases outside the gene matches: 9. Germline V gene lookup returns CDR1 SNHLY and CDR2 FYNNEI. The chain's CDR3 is CASRGTVVWGYTF. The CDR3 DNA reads TGTGCCAGCAGGGGGACAGTCGTATGGGGCTACACCTTC.

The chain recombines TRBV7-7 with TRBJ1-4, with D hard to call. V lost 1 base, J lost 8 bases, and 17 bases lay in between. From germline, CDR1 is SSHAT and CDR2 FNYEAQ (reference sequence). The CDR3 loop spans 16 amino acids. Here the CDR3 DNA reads TGTGCCAGCAGCTTAGTCCATGCCCCACCGAGGGAAAAACTGTTTTTT. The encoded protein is CASSLVHAPPREKLFF.

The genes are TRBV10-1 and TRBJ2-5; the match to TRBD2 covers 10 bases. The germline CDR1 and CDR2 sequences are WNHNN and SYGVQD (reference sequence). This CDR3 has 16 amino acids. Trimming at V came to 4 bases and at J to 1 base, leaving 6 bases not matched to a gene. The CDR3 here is CASSASAGGAQETQYF. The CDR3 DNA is TGCGCCAGCAGTGCCTCAGCGGGAGGGGCCCAAGAGACCCAGTACTTC.

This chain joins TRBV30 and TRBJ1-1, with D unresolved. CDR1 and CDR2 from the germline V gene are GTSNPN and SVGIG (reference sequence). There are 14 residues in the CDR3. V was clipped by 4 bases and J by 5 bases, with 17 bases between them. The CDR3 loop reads CAWTSGVPPTEAFF. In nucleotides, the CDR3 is TGTGCCTGGACCTCCGGGGTTCCCCCGACTGAAGCTTTCTTT. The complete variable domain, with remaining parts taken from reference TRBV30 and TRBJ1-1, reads SQTIHQWPATLVQPVGSPLSLECTVEGTSNPNLYWYRQAAGRGLQLLFYSVGIGQISSEVPQNLSASRPQDRQFILSSKKLLLSDSGFYLCAWTSGVPPTEAFFGQGTRLTVV.

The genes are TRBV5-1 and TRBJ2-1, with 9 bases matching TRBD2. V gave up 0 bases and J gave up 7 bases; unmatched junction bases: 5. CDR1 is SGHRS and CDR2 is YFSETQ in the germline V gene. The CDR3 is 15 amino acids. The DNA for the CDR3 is TGCGCCAGCAGCTTGGATAGCGGGGGAATAAATGAGCAGTTCTTC. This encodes CASSLDSGGINEQFF.

DNA of the CDR3: TGTGCCAGCAGCCCTCCACAGGGTCCCTGGAGCTCCTACGAGCAGTACGTC. Its translation is CASSPPQGPWSSYEQYV. This chain links TRBV7-9 with TRBJ2-7; D is possibly TRBD1 (6 bases). CDR3 size: 17 residues. Germline lookup yields CDR1 SEHNR and CDR2 FQNEAQ (reference sequence). V was shortened by 5 bases and J by 0 bases, with 20 bases between the two germline ends.

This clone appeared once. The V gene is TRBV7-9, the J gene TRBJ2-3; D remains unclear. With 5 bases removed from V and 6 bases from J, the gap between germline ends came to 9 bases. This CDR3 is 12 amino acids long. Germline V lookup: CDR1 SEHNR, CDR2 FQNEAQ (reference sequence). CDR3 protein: CASSHLEDTQYF. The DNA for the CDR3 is TGTGCCAGCAGCCACCTGGAGGATACGCAGTATTTT. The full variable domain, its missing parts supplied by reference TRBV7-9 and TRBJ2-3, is DTGVSQNPRHKITKRGQNVTFRCDPISEHNRLYWYRQTLGQGPEFLTYFQNEAQLEKSRLLSDRFSAERPKGSFSTLEIQRTEQGDSAMYLCASSHLEDTQYFGPGTRLTVL.

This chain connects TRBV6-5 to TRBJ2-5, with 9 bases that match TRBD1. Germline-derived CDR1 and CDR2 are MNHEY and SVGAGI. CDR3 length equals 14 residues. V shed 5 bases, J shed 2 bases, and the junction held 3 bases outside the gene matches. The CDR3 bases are TGTGCCAGCAGTGGGACAGGGACACAAGAGACCCAGTACTTC. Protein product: CASSGTGTQETQYF.

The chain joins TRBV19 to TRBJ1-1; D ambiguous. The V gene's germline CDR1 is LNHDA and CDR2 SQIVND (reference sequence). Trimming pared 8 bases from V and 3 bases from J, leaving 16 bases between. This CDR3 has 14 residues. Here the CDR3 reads CASRNDLSDTEAFF. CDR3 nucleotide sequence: TGTGCCAGTCGGAACGACTTATCTGACACTGAAGCTTTCTTT.

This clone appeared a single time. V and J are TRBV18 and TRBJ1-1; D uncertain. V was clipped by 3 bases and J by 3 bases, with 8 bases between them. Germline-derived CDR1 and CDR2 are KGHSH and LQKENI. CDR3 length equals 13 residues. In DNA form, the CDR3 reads TGTGCCAGCTCACCGTTGAGGGACACTGAAGCTTTCTTT. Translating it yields CASSPLRDTEAFF.

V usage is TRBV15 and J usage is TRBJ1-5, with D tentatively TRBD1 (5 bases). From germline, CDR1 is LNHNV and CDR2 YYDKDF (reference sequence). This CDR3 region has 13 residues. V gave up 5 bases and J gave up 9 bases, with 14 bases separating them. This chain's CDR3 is CATSSEPQGPQHF. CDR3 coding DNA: TGTGCCACCAGCTCAGAACCGCAGGGGCCCCAGCATTTT. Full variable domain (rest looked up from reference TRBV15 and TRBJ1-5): DAMVIQNPRYQVTQFGKPVTLSCSQTLNHNVMYWYQQKSSQAPKLLFHYYDKDFNNEADTPDNFQSRRPNTSFCFLDIRSPGLGDTAMYLCATSSEPQGPQHFGDGTRLSIL.

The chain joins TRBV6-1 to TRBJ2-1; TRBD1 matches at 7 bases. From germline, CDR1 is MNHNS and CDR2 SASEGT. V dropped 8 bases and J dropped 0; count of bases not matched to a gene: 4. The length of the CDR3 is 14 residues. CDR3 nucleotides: TGTGCCAGCTCATGGACAGGCTCCTACAATGAGCAGTTCTTC. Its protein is CASSWTGSYNEQFF.

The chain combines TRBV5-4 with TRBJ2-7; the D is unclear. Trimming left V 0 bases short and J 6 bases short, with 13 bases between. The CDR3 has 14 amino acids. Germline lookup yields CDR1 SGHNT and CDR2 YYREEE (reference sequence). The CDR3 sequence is CASSLDTQVGEQYV. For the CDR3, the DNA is TGTGCCAGCAGCTTGGACACCCAGGTGGGCGAGCAGTACGTC.

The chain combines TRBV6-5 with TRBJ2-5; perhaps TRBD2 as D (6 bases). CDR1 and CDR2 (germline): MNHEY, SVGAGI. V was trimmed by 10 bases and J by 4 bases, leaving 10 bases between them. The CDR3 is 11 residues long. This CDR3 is CATRAGETQYF. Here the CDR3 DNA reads TGTGCCACCCGAGCGGGAGAGACCCAGTACTTC.

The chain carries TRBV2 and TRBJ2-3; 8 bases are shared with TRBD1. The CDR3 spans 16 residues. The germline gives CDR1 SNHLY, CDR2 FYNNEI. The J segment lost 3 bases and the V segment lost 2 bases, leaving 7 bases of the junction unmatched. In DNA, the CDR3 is TGTGCCAGCAGTGAAACTCAGGGGGCTGGTACAGATACGCAGTATTTT. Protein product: CASSETQGAGTDTQYF.

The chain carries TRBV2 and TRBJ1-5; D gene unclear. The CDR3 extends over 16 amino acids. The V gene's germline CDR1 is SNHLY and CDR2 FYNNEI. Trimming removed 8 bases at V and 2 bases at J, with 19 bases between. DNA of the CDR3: TGTGCCAGCGAACGGGAAAAGGCCTGGGGCAATCAGCCCCAGCATTTT. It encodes CASEREKAWGNQPQHF.

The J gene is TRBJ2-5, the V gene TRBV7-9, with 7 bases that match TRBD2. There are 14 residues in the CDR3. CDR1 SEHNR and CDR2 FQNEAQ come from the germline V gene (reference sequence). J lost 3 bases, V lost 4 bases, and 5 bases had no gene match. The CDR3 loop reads CASSSPAGEETQYF. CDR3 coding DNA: TGTGCCAGCAGCTCCCCTGCGGGGGAAGAGACCCAGTACTTC. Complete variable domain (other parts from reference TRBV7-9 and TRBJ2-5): DTGVSQNPRHKITKRGQNVTFRCDPISEHNRLYWYRQTLGQGPEFLTYFQNEAQLEKSRLLSDRFSAERPKGSFSTLEIQRTEQGDSAMYLCASSSPAGEETQYFGPGTRLLVL.

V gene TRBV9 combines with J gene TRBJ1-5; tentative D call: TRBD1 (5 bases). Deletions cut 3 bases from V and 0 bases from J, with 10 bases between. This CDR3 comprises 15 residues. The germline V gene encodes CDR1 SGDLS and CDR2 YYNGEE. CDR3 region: CASSAGAVSNQPQHF. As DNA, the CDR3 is TGTGCCAGCAGCGCTGGGGCGGTTAGCAATCAGCCCCAGCATTTT.

CDR3 sequence (DNA): TGCGCCAGCAGCCAAGATTCATACGCGGGGTCCTACAATGAGCAGTTCTTC. It specifies CASSQDSYAGSYNEQFF. The rearrangement links TRBV4-3 to TRBJ2-1; D possibly corresponds to TRBD2 (6 bases). From germline, CDR1 is LGHNA and CDR2 YSLEER. The CDR3 is 17 residues long. V lost 0 bases and J lost 1, with 13 bases in between.

This CDR3 reads CASSRPGLATTGELFF. The CDR3 DNA is TGTGCCAGCAGCCGTCCGGGACTAGCGACCACCGGGGAGCTGTTTTTT. This chain joins TRBV7-2 and TRBJ2-2; 10 nucleotides align to TRBD2. Germline V gene data show CDR1 as SGHTA and CDR2 as FQGNSA. The junction had 7 bases not matched to a gene; V was cut back by 5 bases and J by 4 bases. There are 16 residues in the CDR3.

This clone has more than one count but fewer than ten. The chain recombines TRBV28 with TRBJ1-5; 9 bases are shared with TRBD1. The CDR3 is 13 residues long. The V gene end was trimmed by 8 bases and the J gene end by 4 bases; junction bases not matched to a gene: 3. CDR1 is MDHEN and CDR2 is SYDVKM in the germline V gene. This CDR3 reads CASSDRGNQPQHF. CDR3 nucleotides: TGTGCCAGCTCCGACAGGGGGAATCAGCCCCAGCATTTT.

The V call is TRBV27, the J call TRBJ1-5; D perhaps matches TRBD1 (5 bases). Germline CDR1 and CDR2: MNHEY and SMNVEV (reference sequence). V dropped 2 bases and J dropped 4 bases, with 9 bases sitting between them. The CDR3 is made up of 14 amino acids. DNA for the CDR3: TGTGCCAGCAGTTTAGGGGGGGGGAATCAGCCCCAGCATTTT. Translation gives CASSLGGGNQPQHF.

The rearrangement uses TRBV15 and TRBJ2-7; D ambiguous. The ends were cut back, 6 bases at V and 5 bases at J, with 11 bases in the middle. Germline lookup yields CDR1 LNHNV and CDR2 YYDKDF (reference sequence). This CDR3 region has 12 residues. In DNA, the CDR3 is TGTGCCACCAGTTTGGTAGAAAACGAGCAGTACTTC. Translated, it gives CATSLVENEQYF.

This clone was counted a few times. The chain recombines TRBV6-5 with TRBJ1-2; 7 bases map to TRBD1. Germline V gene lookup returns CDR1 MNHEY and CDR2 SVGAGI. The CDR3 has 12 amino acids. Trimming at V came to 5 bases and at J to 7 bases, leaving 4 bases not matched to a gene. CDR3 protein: CASSVNRGGYTF. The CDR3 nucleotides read TGTGCCAGCAGTGTTAACAGGGGTGGCTACACCTTC.